This T cell receptor beta chain was retrieved from a study of human T cells and chemical hapten exposure. Overall study: Small discrepancies in pooled library volume mainly accounted for the varying TCR yields per sample.

Per the germline V gene, CDR1 is SGHRS and CDR2 is YFSETQ. The germline V and J ends were trimmed by 0 bases and 1 base, with 11 bases remaining between them. The CDR3 length is 15 residues. TCRdb re-derived calls from the RACE reads in MiXCR, one entry per CDR3 protein. The top ten clones hold around 3% of a sample with 80,000 to 100,000 distinct CDR3 sequences, around 8.8% of them seen once. Time point of the sample: healthy volunteer bleed at 2 weeks. The starting material, unfractionated whole blood, was used for total RNA extraction. The rearrangement links TRBV5-1 to TRBJ2-7, with a tentative D call TRBD1 (5 bases). The origin of this receptor is a female donor in good health. Some clones in this sample may be carry-over from other donors' samples. The sample was whole blood. The CDR3 protein is CASSLGGAFSYEQYF. The CDR3, as DNA: TGCGCCAGCAGCTTGGGGGGCGCGTTTTCCTACGAGCAGTACTTC.